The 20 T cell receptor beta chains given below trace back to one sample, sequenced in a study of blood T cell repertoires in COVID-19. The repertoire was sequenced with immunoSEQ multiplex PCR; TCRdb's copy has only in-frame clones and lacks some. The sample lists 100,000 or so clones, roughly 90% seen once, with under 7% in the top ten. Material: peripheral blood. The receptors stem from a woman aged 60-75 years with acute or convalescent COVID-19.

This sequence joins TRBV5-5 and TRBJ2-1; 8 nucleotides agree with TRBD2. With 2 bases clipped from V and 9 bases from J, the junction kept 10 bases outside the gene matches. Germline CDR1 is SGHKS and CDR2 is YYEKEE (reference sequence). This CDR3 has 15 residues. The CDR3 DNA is TGTGCCAGCAGCTTTTCCAGCGGGAGCGGTGGTGAGCAGTTCTTC. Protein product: CASSFSSGSGGEQFF.

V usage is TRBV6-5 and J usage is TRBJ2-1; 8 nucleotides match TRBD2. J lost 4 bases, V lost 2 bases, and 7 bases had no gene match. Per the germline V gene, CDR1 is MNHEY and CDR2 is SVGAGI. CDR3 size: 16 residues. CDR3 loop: CASSYLSGSRYNEQFF. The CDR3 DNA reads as TGTGCCAGCAGTTACCTAAGCGGGAGCAGGTACAATGAGCAGTTCTTC.

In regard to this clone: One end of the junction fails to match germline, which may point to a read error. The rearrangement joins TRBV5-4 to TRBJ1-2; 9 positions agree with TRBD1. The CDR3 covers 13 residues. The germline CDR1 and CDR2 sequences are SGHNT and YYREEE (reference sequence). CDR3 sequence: CASIDRGNPVGHF. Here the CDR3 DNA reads TGTGCCAGCATTGACAGGGGGAACCCAGTCGGCCACTTC.

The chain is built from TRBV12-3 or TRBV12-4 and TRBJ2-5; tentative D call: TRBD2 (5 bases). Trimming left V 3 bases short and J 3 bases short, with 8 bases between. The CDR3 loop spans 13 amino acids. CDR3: CASSFGSKETQYF. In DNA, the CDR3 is TGTGCCAGCAGTTTTGGGAGCAAAGAGACCCAGTACTTC.

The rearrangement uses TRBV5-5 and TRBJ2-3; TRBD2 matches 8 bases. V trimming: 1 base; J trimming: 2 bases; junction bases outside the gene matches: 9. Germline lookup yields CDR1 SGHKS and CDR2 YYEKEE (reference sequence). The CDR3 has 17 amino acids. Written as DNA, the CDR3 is TGTGCCAGCAGCTTGTTGGGGGTAGCGGGACCCACAGATACGCAGTATTTT. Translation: CASSLLGVAGPTDTQYF.

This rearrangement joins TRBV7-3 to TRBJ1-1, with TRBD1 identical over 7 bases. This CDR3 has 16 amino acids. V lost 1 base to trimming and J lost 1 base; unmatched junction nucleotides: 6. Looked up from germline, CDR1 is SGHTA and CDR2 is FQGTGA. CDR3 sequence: CASSLKGGQQNTEAFF. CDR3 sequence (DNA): TGTGCCAGCAGCTTAAAAGGGGGACAGCAGAACACTGAAGCTTTCTTT.

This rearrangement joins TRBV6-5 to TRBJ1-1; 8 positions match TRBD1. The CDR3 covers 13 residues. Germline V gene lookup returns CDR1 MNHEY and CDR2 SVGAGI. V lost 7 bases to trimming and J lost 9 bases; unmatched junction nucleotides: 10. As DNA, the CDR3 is TGTGCCAGCACACCCCGGACAGGGCAGAAAGCTTTCTTT. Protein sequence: CASTPRTGQKAFF.

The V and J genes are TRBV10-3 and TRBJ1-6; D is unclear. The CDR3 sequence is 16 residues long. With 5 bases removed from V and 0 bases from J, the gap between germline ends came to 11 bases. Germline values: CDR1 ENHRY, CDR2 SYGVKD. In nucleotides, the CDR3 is TGTGCCATCAGTCCGGGAAGGAGCTCCTATAATTCACCCCTCCACTTT. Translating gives CAISPGRSSYNSPLHF.

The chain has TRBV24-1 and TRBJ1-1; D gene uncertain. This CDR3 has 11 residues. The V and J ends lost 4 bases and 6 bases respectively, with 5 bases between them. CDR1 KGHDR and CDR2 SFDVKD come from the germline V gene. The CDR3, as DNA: TGTGCCACCAGTGACCTAGCTGAAGCTTTCTTT. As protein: CATSDLAEAFF.

The CDR3 DNA follows: TGTGCCAGCAGTGAGTTAGCGGTCCAAGAGACCCAGTACTTC. Translating gives CASSELAVQETQYF. V gene TRBV28 combines with J gene TRBJ2-5, with TRBD2 as a possible D gene (6 bases). Trimming removed 5 bases from V and 1 base from J, with 11 bases in between. Germline loops: CDR1 MDHEN, CDR2 SYDVKM. The CDR3 is 14 residues long.

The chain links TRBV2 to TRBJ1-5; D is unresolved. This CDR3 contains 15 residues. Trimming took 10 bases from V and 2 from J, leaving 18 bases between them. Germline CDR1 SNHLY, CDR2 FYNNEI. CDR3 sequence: CATAQAGRGNQPQHF. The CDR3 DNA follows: TGTGCCACGGCCCAGGCTGGGCGGGGCAATCAGCCCCAGCATTTT.

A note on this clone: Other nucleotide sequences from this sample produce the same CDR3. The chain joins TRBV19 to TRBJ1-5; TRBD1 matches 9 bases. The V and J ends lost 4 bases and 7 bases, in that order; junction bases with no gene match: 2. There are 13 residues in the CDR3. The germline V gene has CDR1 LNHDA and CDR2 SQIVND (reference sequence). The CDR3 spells CASSTTGGQPQHF. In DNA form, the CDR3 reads TGTGCCAGTAGTACGACAGGGGGGCAGCCCCAGCATTTT.

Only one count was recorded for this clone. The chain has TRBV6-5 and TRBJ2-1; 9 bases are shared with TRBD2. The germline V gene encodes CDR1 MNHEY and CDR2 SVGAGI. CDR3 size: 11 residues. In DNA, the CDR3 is TGTGGGGCTAGCGGGAACAATGAGCAGTTCTTC. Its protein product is CGASGNNEQFF.

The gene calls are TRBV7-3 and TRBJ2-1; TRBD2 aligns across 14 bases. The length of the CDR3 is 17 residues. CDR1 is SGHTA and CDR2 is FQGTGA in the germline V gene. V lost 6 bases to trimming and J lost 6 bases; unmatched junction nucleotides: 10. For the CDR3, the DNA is TGTGCCAGCAGTAAAGGGGGACTAGCGGGAGAGGGCAATGAGCAGTTCTTC. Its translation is CASSKGGLAGEGNEQFF. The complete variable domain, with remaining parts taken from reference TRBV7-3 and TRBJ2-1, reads GAGVSQTPSNKVTEKGKYVELRCDPISGHTALYWYRQSLGQGPEFLIYFQGTGAADDSGLPNDRFFAVRPEGSVSTLKIQRTERGDSAVYLCASSKGGLAGEGNEQFFGPGTRLTVL.

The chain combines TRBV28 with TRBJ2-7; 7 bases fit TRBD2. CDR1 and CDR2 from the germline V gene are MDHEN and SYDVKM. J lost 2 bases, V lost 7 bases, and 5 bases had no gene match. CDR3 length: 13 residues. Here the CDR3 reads CASTLGTTYEQYF. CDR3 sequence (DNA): TGTGCCAGCACCCTCGGGACTACCTACGAGCAGTACTTC.

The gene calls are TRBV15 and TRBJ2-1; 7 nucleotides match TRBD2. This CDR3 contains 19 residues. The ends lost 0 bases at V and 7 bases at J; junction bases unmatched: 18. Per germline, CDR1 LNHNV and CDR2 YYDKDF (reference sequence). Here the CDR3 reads CATSRDAASGSLYQNEQFF. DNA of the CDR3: TGTGCCACCAGCAGAGATGCGGCTAGCGGTTCACTCTACCAGAATGAGCAGTTCTTC. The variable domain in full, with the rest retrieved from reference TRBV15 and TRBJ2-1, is DAMVIQNPRYQVTQFGKPVTLSCSQTLNHNVMYWYQQKSSQAPKLLFHYYDKDFNNEADTPDNFQSRRPNTSFCFLDIRSPGLGDTAMYLCATSRDAASGSLYQNEQFFGPGTRLTVL.

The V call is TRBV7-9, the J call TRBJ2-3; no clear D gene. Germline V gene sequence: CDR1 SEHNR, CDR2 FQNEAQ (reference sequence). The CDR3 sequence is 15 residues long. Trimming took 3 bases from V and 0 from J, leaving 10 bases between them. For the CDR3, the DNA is TGTGCCAGCAGCTTTGGGCCTGCAAGCACAGATACGCAGTATTTT. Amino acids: CASSFGPASTDTQYF.

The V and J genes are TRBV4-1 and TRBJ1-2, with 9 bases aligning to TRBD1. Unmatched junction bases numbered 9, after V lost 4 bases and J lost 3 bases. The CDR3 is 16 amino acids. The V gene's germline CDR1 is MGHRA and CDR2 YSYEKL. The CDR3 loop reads CASSRTPGQGYYGYTF. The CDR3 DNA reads TGCGCCAGCAGCCGCACCCCGGGACAGGGATACTATGGCTACACCTTC.

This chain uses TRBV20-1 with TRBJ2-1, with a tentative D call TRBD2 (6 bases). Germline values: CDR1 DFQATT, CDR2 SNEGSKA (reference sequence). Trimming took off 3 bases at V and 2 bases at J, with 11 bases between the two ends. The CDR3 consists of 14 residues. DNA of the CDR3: TGCAGTGCTAGTTCGCCGGGGGCCTACAATGAGCAGTTCTTC. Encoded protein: CSASSPGAYNEQFF.

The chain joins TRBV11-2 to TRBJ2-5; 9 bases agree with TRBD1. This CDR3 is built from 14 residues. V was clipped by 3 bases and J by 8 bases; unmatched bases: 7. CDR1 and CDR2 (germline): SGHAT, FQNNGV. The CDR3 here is CASSFRGQGRTQYF. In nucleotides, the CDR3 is TGTGCCAGCAGCTTTCGCGGACAGGGGAGAACCCAGTACTTC.